The clone carrying this T cell receptor (beta chain) was detected once. Assay used: immunoSEQ multiplex PCR; TCRdb lists only in-frame clones, some missing. The table shows some 260,000 clones, with around 84% occurring only once. There are 14 residues in the CDR3. The V and J ends lost 5 bases and 5 bases respectively, with 12 bases between them. Looked up from germline, CDR1 is SEHNR and CDR2 is FQNEAQ (reference sequence). This entry comes from a study of blood T cell repertoires in COVID-19. At the level of the study: Sites across the United States, Italy and Spain contributed samples from acute and convalescent COVID-19. T cells, B-cell-depleted T cells, or PBMCs provided the cDNA or gDNA that served as material.

Enrolled through a virtual design, the participants were between roughly 18 and 95 years of age and came from some 26 US areas. Grouping used clinical history reported by participants in a survey and questionnaire. This sequence originates from a man aged 25 to 40 with acute COVID-19. Sequenced sample: PBMCs or T cells enriched from blood (not recorded which). The gene calls are TRBV7-9 and TRBJ1-4; D possibly corresponds to TRBD1 (6 bases). CDR3 region: CASSHREPNEKLFF. CDR3 in DNA: TGTGCCAGCAGCCACAGGGAGCCGAATGAAAAACTGTTTTTT.